This T cell receptor (beta chain) was sequenced during a study of naive and memory T cell subsets (dated by TCRdb to 2015 to 2018). Notes on the research overall: An open-source, UMI-based TCR alpha and beta sequencing pipeline was applied to sorted naive and memory peripheral blood T cell subsets. The functional CMV T cell responses agreed completely with IgG serology results. RNA was DNase-treated and reverse transcribed with TCR constant-region primers, mostly using SuperScript III.

The protocol used for the library was UMI-ligation and nested PCR. The beta constant-region primer consisted of an equimolar mixture of two oligonucleotides that together covered TRBC1 and TRBC2. The ligated cDNA went through four rounds of PCR with nested alpha and beta constant-region primers together with the SP2 primer. A single-stranded oligonucleotide containing the SP2 primer and a 12-nucleotide UMI was joined to the 3' end of the cDNA by T4 RNA ligase 1. Incubation of the ligation reaction lasted about 19-24 hours at 16 degrees C. PCR2 was usually performed as a SYBR Green qPCR and halted at a preset threshold so that over-amplification would not occur. Agencourt AMPure XP magnetic beads were used for all purifications after the first. Libraries were quantified by Qubit and checked on a TapeStation, where a main peak was expected near 650 bp. Sequencing of the pooled libraries was done on an Illumina MiSeq using v2 2x251 paired-end kits, which typically yielded about 1-2.3 million reads per sample. Each sample's library went into the pool at approximately 4.3 nM, and roughly 4.5-7.5% PhiX was added to help with cluster recognition. The original methods were these. Decombinator assigned V and J genes to Demultiplexor-processed FASTQ reads by tag matching, allowing a single base-pair mismatch. Collapsinator used UMIs to correct both sequencing errors and frequency errors arising from PCR heterogeneity. TCRs were translated and CDR3s were extracted from the conserved cysteine to the FGXG phenylalanine by CDR3Translator, with non-productive sequences being flagged. Repertoires were subsampled to equal numbers of UMI-defined TCRs before Gini, Shannon entropy and inverse Simpson indices were calculated. Clonotype abundance distributions were fitted to a power law by maximum likelihood within the linear range. When run on a single naive CD8 sample, MIGEC and the pipeline yielded similar UMI counts, similar unique TCR numbers and similar clonal distributions. In one analysis, naive TCRs also found in any memory subset of the same donor were removed from the naive repertoire. Repertoires were searched for some 7,000 CMV-associated CDR3 sequences compiled from VDJdb and a published dataset. TCRdb handled the public reads itself, with Q25 trimming in fastp and clone calling in MiXCR, and kept productive beta chains. Each record represents a unique CDR3 protein, reported with the most common genes and DNA among its rows. TCRdb, not the original authors, processed these V and J calls. This sample lists 130,000 to 150,000 distinct CDR3 sequences; over 20% were detected once. Of the sample, roughly 0.1% is held by the ten largest clones.

What the authors observed across the whole study: The abundance of TCRs followed a power law with an exponent that differed between naive and memory subsets yet stayed consistent across the three individuals. The repertoire findings for the naive and memory subsets could not be validated against a ground truth because none was available. RNA-based TCR counts may be affected by expression changes linked to T cell activation and differentiation. A few larger clonotypes were present in naive repertoires, particularly the CD8 repertoires, and these clonotypes were possibly memory cells re-expressing CD45RA. In both CD4 and CD8 cells, going from naive through CM, EM and EMRA, the Gini index went up while Shannon and inverse Simpson diversity went down. Once error correction was done, more than 85% of naive TCR sequences showed up just once, which made the naive abundance distributions much steeper than those of the memory subsets. A clonotype was defined as a single alpha or beta chain sequence rather than as a paired alpha/beta receptor.

From the second PCR step on, the TCR alpha and beta chain libraries were amplified in separate reactions. CMV status of each donor was established by measuring IFNgamma production from CD4+ T cells after fresh PBMCs were stimulated overnight with CMV viral lysate. CD4 T cells were positively selected with Miltenyi beads, followed by positive selection of CD8 T cells from the CD4-negative fraction. Cells were stained for CD3, CD4, CD8, CD45RA, CD27 and a live/dead dye and were sorted on a BD Aria II into four subsets based on CD45RA and CD27. Blood came from a few healthy volunteers, each fractionated into CD4 and CD8 T cells and then into four differentiation subsets. Around 110 ml of peripheral blood was taken from each donor, and PBMC were separated by density-gradient centrifugation on Ficoll-Paque PLUS. The sorted cells were lysed in RLT buffer, after which RNA was extracted using a Qiagen RNeasy kit and kept at -80 degrees C.

CDR1 and CDR2 are drawn from the germline V gene: SGDLS, YYNGEE. Trimming takes 0 bases from V and 2 bases from J, and the germline ends sit 11 bases apart. Including cysteine and phenylalanine, the CDR3 has 15 amino acids. The CDR3 DNA has 45 bases and is translated from base 1. This clonotype was seen a few times. This clone's antigen is unknown. Qualities for individual bases were not recorded, and no much larger clone is one base off. The TCR originated in a human donor in good health. Material: naive CD4+ T cells from blood. The cell subset or site label of this sample denotes: naive T cells, CD45RA high CD27+. The chain employs TRBV9 and TRBJ2-5, with no confident D gene call. In nucleotides, the sequence is TGTGCCAGCAGCGTAGACTTAGGGCAACAAGAGACCCAGTACTTC. Its coded protein is CASSVDLGQQETQYF.